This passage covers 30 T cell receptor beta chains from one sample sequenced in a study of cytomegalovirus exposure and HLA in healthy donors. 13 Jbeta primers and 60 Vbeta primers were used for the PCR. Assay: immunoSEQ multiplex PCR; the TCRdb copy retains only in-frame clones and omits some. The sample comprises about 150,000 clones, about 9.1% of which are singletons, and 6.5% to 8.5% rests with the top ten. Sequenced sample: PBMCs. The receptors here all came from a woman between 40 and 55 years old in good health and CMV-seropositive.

The CDR3 coding sequence is TGCGCCAGCAGCTTGGTCTCTAGCGGGGGAGAGACCCAGTACTTC. This codes for CASSLVSSGGETQYF. The chain couples TRBV5-1 to TRBJ2-5; TRBD2 agrees at 10 bases. Germline CDR1 is SGHRS and CDR2 is YFSETQ. The CDR3 has 15 amino acids. V shed 0 bases, J shed 4 bases, and the junction held 3 bases outside the gene matches.

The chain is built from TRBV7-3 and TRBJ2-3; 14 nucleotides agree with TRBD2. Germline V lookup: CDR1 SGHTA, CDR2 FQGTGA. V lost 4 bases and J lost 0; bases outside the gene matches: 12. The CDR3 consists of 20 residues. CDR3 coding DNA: TGTGCCAGCAGCTCCCGCGGACTAGCGGGGGGTCCCTCTAGCACAGATACGCAGTATTTT. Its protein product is CASSSRGLAGGPSSTDTQYF.

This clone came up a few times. DNA of the CDR3: TGTGCCAGCAGCTTTAGGGGGGGGAATCAGCCCCAGCATTTT. It translates to CASSFRGGNQPQHF. V is TRBV13 and J is TRBJ1-5; possibly TRBD1 for D (6 bases). Between the trimmed V and J ends, which lost 3 bases and 4 bases, there was a span of 10 bases. CDR3 length: 14 residues. CDR1 PRHDT and CDR2 FYEKMQ come from the germline V gene (reference sequence).

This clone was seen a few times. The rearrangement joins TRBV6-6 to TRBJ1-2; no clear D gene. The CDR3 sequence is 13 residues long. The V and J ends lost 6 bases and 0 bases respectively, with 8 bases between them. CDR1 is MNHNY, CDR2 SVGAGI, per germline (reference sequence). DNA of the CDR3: TGTGCCAGCAGCCTGGCCGCTAACTATGGCTACACCTTC. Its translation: CASSLAANYGYTF.

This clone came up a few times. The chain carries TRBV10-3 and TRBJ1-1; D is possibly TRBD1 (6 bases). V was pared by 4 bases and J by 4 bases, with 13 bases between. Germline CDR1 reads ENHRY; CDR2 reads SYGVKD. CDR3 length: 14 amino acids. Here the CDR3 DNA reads TGTGCCATCAGTGTGGGGGCTCGGGGCACTGAAGCTTTCTTT. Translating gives CAISVGARGTEAFF.

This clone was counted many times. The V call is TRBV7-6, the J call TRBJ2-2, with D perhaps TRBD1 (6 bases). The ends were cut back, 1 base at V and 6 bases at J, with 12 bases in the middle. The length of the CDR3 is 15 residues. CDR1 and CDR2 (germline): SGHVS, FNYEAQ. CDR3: CASSLGTDNSGELFF. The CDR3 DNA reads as TGTGCCAGCAGCTTAGGGACAGATAACTCCGGGGAGCTGTTTTTT.

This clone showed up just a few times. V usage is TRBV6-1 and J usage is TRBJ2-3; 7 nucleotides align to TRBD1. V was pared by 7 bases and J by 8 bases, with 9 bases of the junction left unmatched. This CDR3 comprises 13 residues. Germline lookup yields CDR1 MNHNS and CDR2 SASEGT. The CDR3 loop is CASTLTGYGTQYF. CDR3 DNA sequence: TGTGCCAGCACCCTGACAGGGTATGGTACGCAGTATTTT.

CDR3 protein: CASSDPGQGYEQYF. CDR3 sequence (DNA): TGCGCCAGCAGTGACCCGGGACAGGGCTACGAGCAGTACTTC. This chain uses TRBV10-1 with TRBJ2-5, with 9 bases that match TRBD1. The J call may be incorrect, as the DNA end agrees better with TRBJ2-7. The CDR3 length is 14 residues. Germline V gene data show CDR1 as WNHNN and CDR2 as SYGVQD (reference sequence).

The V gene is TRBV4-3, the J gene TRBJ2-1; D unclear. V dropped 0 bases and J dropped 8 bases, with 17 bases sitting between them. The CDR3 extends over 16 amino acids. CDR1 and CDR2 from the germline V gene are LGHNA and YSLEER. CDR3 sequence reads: CASSQDWVEASDEQFF. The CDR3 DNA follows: TGCGCCAGCAGCCAAGATTGGGTAGAGGCCAGCGATGAGCAGTTCTTC.

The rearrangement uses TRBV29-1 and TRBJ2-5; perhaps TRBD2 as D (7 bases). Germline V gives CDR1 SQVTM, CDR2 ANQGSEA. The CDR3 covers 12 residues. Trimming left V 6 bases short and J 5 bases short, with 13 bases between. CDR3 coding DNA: TGCAGCGTAGGAAAGGGGGGGGAGACCCAGTACTTC. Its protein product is CSVGKGGETQYF.

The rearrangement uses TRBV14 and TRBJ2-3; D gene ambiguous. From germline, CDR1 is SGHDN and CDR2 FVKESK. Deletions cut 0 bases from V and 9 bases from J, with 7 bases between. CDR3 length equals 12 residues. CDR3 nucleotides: TGTGCCAGCAGCCAAGATTTCGGGACGCAGTATTTT. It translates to CASSQDFGTQYF.

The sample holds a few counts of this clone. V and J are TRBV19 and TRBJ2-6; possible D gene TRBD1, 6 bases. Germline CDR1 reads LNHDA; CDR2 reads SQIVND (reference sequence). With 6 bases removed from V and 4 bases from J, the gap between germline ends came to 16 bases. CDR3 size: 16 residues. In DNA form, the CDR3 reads TGTGCCAGTAGCCCCCCCACAGGGACAGGGGCCAACGTCCTGACTTTC. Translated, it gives CASSPPTGTGANVLTF.

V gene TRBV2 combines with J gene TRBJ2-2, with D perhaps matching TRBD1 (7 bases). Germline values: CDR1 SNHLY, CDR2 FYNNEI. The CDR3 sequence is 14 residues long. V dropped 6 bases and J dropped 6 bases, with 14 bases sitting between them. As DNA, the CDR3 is TGTGCCAGCAGGTCCCTCAGGGGGGCCGGGGAGCTGTTTTTT. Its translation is CASRSLRGAGELFF.

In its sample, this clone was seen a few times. CDR3 nucleotide sequence: TGCGCCAGCAGCTCGGACAGGTTATCCACTGAAGCTTTCTTT. This gives the protein CASSSDRLSTEAFF. The chain carries TRBV5-1 and TRBJ1-1; 7 bases fit TRBD1. Germline assignment: CDR1 SGHRS and CDR2 YFSETQ. V lost 3 bases, J lost 4 bases, and 6 bases stayed unmatched. The CDR3 has 14 amino acids.

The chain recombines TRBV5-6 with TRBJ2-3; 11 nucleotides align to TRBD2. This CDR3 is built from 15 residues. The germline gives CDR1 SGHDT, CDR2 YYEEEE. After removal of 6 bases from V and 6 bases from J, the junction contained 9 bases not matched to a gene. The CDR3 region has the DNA TGTGCCAGCATTTTTTATAGCGGGGGGGAGGATACGCAGTATTTT. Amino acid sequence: CASIFYSGGEDTQYF. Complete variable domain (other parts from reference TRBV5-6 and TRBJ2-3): DAGVTQSPTHLIKTRGQQVTLRCSPKSGHDTVSWYQQALGQGPQFIFQYYEEEERQRGNFPDRFSGHQFPNYSSELNVNALLLGDSALYLCASIFYSGGEDTQYFGPGTRLTVL.

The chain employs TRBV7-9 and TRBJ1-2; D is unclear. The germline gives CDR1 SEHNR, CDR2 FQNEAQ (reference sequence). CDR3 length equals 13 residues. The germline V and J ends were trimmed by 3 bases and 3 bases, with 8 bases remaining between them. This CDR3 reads CASSFAVDYGYTF. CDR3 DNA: TGTGCCAGCAGCTTTGCAGTGGACTATGGCTACACCTTC.

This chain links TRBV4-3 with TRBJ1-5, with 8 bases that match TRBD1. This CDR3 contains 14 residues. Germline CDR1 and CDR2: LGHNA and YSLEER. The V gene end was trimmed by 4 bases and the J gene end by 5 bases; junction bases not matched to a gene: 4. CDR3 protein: CASSRSQGDQPQHF. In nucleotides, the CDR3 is TGCGCCAGCAGCCGATCACAGGGGGATCAGCCCCAGCATTTT.

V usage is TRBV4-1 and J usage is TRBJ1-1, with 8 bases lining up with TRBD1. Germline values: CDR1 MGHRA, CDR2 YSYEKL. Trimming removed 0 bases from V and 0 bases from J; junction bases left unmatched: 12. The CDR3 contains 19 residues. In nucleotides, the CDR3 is TGCGCCAGCAGCCAAGATACGACAGGGGCCTATGGCATGAACACTGAAGCTTTCTTT. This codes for CASSQDTTGAYGMNTEAFF.

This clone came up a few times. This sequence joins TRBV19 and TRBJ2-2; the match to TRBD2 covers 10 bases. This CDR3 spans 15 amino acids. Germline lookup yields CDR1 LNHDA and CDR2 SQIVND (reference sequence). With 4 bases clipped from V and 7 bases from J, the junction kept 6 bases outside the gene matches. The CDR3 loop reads CASSTKGLAHGELFF. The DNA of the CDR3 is TGTGCCAGTAGTACCAAGGGACTAGCGCACGGGGAGCTGTTTTTT.

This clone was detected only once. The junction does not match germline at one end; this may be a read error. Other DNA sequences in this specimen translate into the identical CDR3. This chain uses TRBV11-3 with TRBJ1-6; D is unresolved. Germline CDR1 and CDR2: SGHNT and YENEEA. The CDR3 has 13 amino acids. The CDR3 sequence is CASSLDGDSPLHF. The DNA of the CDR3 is TGTGCCAGCAGCTTAGACGGAGATTCACCGCTCCACTTT. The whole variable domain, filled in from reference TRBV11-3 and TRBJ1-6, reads EAGVVQSPRYKIIEKKQPVAFWCNPISGHNTLYWYLQNLGQGPELLIRYENEEAVDDSQLPKDRFSAERLKGVDSTLKIQPAELGDSAVYLCASSLDGDSPLHFGNGTRLTVT.

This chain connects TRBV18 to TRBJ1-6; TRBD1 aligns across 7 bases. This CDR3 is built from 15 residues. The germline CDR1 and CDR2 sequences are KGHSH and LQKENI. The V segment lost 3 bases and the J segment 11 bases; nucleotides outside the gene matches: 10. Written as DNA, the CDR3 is TGTGCCAGCTCACCCTCGACAGGGATCCAACCACCCCTCCACTTT. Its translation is CASSPSTGIQPPLHF. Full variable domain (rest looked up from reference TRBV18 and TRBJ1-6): NAGVMQNPRHLVRRRGQEARLRCSPMKGHSHVYWYRQLPEEGLKFMVYLQKENIIDESGMPKERFSAEFPKEGPSILRIQQVVRGDSAAYFCASSPSTGIQPPLHFGNGTRLTVT.

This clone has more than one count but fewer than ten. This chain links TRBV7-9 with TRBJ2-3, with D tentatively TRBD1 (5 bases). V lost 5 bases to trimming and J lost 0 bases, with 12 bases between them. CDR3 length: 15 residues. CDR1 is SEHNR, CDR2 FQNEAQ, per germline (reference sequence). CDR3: CASSTWTTSTDTQYF. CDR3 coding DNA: TGTGCCAGCAGCACATGGACAACCAGCACAGATACGCAGTATTTT. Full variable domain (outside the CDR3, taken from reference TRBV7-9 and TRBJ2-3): DTGVSQNPRHKITKRGQNVTFRCDPISEHNRLYWYRQTLGQGPEFLTYFQNEAQLEKSRLLSDRFSAERPKGSFSTLEIQRTEQGDSAMYLCASSTWTTSTDTQYFGPGTRLTVL.

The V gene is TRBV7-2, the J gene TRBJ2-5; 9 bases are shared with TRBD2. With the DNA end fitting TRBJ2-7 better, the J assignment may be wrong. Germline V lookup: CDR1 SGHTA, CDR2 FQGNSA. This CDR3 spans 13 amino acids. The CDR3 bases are TGTGCCAGCAGCCAACTAGCGGGCGCCGAGCAGTACTTC. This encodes CASSQLAGAEQYF.

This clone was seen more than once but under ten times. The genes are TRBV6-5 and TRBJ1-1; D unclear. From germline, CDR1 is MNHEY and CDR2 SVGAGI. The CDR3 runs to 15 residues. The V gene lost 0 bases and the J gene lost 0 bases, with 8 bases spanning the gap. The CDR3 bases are TGTGCCAGCAGTTACTCGGGAGGGTTGAACACTGAAGCTTTCTTT. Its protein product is CASSYSGGLNTEAFF.

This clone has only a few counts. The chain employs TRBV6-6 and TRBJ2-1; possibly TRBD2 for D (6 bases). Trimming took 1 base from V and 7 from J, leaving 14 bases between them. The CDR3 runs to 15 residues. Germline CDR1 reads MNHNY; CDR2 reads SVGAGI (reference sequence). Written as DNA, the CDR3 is TGTGCCAGCAGTTACTGGACTCAGAGCGGGAATGAGCAGTTCTTC. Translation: CASSYWTQSGNEQFF.

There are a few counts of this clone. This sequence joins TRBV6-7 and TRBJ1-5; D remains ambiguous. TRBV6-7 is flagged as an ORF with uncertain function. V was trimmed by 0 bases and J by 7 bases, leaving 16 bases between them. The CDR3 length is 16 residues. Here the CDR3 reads CASSYSPAVEGQPQHF. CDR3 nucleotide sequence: TGTGCCAGCAGTTACTCTCCCGCGGTGGAGGGCCAGCCCCAGCATTTT.

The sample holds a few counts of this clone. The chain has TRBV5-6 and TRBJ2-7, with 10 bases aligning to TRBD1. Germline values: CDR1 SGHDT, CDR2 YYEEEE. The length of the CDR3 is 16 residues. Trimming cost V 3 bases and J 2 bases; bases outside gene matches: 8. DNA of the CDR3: TGTGCCAGCAGCTGGGGGACAGGGGCCTATGCCTACGAGCAGTACTTC. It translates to CASSWGTGAYAYEQYF.

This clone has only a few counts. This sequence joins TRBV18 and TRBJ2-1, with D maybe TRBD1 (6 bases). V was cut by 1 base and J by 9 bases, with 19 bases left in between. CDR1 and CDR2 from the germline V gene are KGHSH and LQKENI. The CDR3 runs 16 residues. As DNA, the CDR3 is TGTGCCAGCTCACCACGGCAAGAGACAGGCTCCCCTGAGCAGTTCTTC. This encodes CASSPRQETGSPEQFF.

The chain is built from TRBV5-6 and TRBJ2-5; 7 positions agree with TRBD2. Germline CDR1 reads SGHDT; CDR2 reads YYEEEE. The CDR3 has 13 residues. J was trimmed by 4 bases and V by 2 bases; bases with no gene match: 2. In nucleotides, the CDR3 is TGTGCCAGCAGCTTAAGGGAGGGAGAGACCCAGTACTTC. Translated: CASSLREGETQYF.

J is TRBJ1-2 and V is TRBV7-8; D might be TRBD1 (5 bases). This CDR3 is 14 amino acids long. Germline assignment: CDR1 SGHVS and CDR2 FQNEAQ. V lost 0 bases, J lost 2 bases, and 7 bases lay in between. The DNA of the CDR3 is TGTGCCAGCAGCTTAGCGGGGCAGAACTATGGCTACACCTTC. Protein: CASSLAGQNYGYTF.